Presented here are 19 T cell receptor beta chains from one specimen sequenced in a study of CD8 T cells in acute hepatitis C reinfection. The time point is: naive CD8 control sorted from an acute-time-point sample. Here immunoSEQ multiplex PCR was the method, and the copy in TCRdb shows in-frame clones only, minus some. This sample has 38,000 or so clones, with roughly 89% found just once. Input material: naive CD8+ T cells from PBMCs. The source is a man aged 30 to 45 with chronic hepatitis C.

V is TRBV2 and J is TRBJ1-1; no clear D gene. Germline CDR1 and CDR2: SNHLY and FYNNEI. CDR3 length: 14 amino acids. The V end lost 7 bases, the J end lost 4 bases, and 16 bases lay between the germline ends. The CDR3 reads CASILSSTGTEAFF. Written as DNA, the CDR3 is TGTGCCAGCATCTTATCTTCCACGGGCACTGAAGCTTTCTTT.

The chain links TRBV7-9 to TRBJ1-1, with TRBD1 identical over 7 bases. The CDR3 runs to 13 residues. V was pared by 3 bases and J by 5 bases, with 3 bases of the junction left unmatched. CDR1 and CDR2 from the germline V gene are SEHNR and FQNEAQ (reference sequence). The CDR3 protein is CASSFGTATEAFF. CDR3 in DNA: TGTGCCAGCAGCTTTGGGACAGCAACTGAAGCTTTCTTT.

The chain uses TRBV27 and TRBJ1-2, with D maybe TRBD1 (6 bases). This CDR3 spans 13 amino acids. Trimming removed 6 bases at V and 4 bases at J, with 12 bases between. Germline CDR1 is MNHEY and CDR2 is SMNVEV (reference sequence). Here the CDR3 reads CASRSGEIYGYTF. CDR3 nucleotides: TGTGCCAGCAGGTCAGGGGAGATCTATGGCTACACCTTC.

The chain combines TRBV7-6 with TRBJ2-3, with TRBD1 identical over 8 bases. Germline lookup yields CDR1 SGHVS and CDR2 FNYEAQ. CDR3 length: 15 amino acids. J lost 6 bases, V lost 1 base, and 6 bases had no gene match. Written as DNA, the CDR3 is TGTGCCAGCAGCTTAGGGGAGACAGGGGTGGATACGCAGTATTTT. It specifies CASSLGETGVDTQYF.

The chain is built from TRBV6-5 and TRBJ1-2, with D possibly matching TRBD1 (5 bases). The CDR3 loop spans 15 amino acids. Trimming left V 0 bases short and J 0 bases short, with 8 bases between. Germline-derived CDR1 and CDR2 are MNHEY and SVGAGI. The CDR3 coding sequence is TGTGCCAGCAGTTACTCGGGGGGAGCTAACTATGGCTACACCTTC. Residues: CASSYSGGANYGYTF.

This clone was detected a few times. The V gene is TRBV19, the J gene TRBJ1-1, with TRBD1 matching over 8 bases. This CDR3 comprises 12 residues. The V gene end was trimmed by 4 bases and the J gene end by 5 bases; junction bases not matched to a gene: 0. Germline assignment: CDR1 LNHDA and CDR2 SQIVND (reference sequence). This chain's CDR3 is CASSNRGTEAFF. CDR3 sequence (DNA): TGTGCCAGTAGTAACAGGGGGACTGAAGCTTTCTTT.

This chain links TRBV7-2 with TRBJ2-2; TRBD2 might be the D (5 bases). The CDR3 extends over 14 amino acids. V was trimmed by 2 bases and J by 6 bases, leaving 10 bases between them. Looked up from germline, CDR1 is SGHTA and CDR2 is FQGNSA. The CDR3 sequence is CASSLIRGAGELFF. CDR3 sequence (DNA): TGTGCCAGCAGCTTAATCCGGGGAGCCGGGGAGCTGTTTTTT.

The chain carries TRBV19 and TRBJ1-3; D is perhaps TRBD1 (6 bases). The CDR3 length is 15 residues. Trimming left V 3 bases short and J 5 bases short, with 14 bases between. CDR1 and CDR2 from the germline V gene are LNHDA and SQIVND (reference sequence). The CDR3 DNA reads TGTGCCAGTAGTATGAGGGGGGACCCCAGAAACACCATATATTTT. It is translated as CASSMRGDPRNTIYF.

This chain connects TRBV6-1 to TRBJ1-1; TRBD1 is a possible D gene (5 bases). CDR1 and CDR2 (germline): MNHNS, SASEGT. V was shortened by 7 bases and J by 10 bases, with 7 bases between the two germline ends. CDR3 length: 9 residues. The CDR3 DNA follows: TGTGCCAGCAATGGGGGAGCTTTCTTT. Its protein is CASNGGAFF.

V gene TRBV30 combines with J gene TRBJ1-2, with D maybe TRBD1 (5 bases). V dropped 0 bases and J dropped 5 bases, with 7 bases sitting between them. This CDR3 spans 12 amino acids. Germline V CDR1 and CDR2: GTSNPN, SVGIG (reference sequence). The CDR3: CAWSVGEYGYTF. The CDR3 bases are TGTGCCTGGAGTGTGGGGGAATATGGCTACACCTTC.

In this sample, this clone turned up once. This chain connects TRBV5-1 to TRBJ1-1; D gene ambiguous. Germline V CDR1 and CDR2: SGHRS, YFSETQ. V gave up 0 bases and J gave up 1 base, with 7 bases separating them. There are 14 residues in the CDR3. CDR3 residues: CASSLGRENTEAFF. For the CDR3, the DNA is TGCGCCAGCAGCTTGGGCAGAGAGAACACTGAAGCTTTCTTT.

The chain employs TRBV7-3 and TRBJ1-1; D may be TRBD1 (6 bases). The CDR3 spans 13 residues. Trimming took 5 bases from V and 6 from J, leaving 13 bases between them. Germline CDR1 reads SGHTA; CDR2 reads FQGTGA. The CDR3 DNA reads as TGTGCCAGCAGCGCAGACAGGAGTGCTGAAGCTTTCTTT. Translating it yields CASSADRSAEAFF.

The chain recombines TRBV4-1 with TRBJ2-7; the D call may be TRBD1 or TRBD2 (5 bases each). Trimming stripped 1 base from V and 4 bases from J, with 11 bases between. Germline lookup yields CDR1 MGHRA and CDR2 YSYEKL. This CDR3 contains 14 residues. The CDR3 DNA reads as TGCGCCAGCAGCCAAGTGGGGGTGGGGTACGAGCAGTACTTC. Amino acid sequence: CASSQVGVGYEQYF.

This clone appeared a few times. The rearrangement links TRBV5-6 to TRBJ1-4; D unclear. Germline V gene sequence: CDR1 SGHDT, CDR2 YYEEEE. The CDR3 length is 13 residues. Trimming left V 2 bases short and J 3 bases short, with 5 bases between. The CDR3 spells CASSFGSNEKLFF. CDR3 in DNA: TGTGCCAGCAGCTTCGGATCTAATGAAAAACTGTTTTTT.

This clone appeared a single time. This chain uses TRBV28 with TRBJ2-1; 8 bases line up with TRBD1. The V gene end was trimmed by 5 bases and the J gene end by 7 bases; junction bases not matched to a gene: 13. The V gene's germline CDR1 is MDHEN and CDR2 SYDVKM. The CDR3 covers 16 residues. The CDR3 protein is CASSPKDRVDGNEQFF. The CDR3 nucleotides are TGTGCCAGCAGTCCAAAGGACAGGGTCGATGGGAATGAGCAGTTCTTC.

J is TRBJ2-7 and V is TRBV27; perhaps TRBD1 as D (5 bases). The CDR3 contains 15 residues. CDR1 and CDR2 (germline): MNHEY, SMNVEV (reference sequence). With 5 bases removed from V and 0 bases from J, the gap between germline ends came to 14 bases. The CDR3: CASSLQGLSSYEQYF. The DNA for the CDR3 is TGTGCCAGCAGTCTTCAGGGCCTCAGCTCCTACGAGCAGTACTTC.

The chain carries TRBV9 and TRBJ2-7; D possibly matches TRBD1 or TRBD2 (5 bases each). Trimming took 0 bases from V and 0 from J, leaving 7 bases between them. The CDR3 contains 14 residues. The germline V gene encodes CDR1 SGDLS and CDR2 YYNGEE. The CDR3 region is CASSVEGSSYEQYF. CDR3 nucleotide sequence: TGTGCCAGCAGCGTAGAGGGGAGCTCCTACGAGCAGTACTTC.

The chain combines TRBV27 with TRBJ1-5, with D unclear. Deletions cut 3 bases from V and 3 bases from J, with 9 bases between. Germline-derived CDR1 and CDR2 are MNHEY and SMNVEV (reference sequence). CDR3 length: 14 residues. The DNA for the CDR3 is TGTGCCAGCAGTTTGTCCCAGTTCAATCAGCCCCAGCATTTT. As protein: CASSLSQFNQPQHF.

The chain's CDR3 is CASSVAGGQPQHF. The CDR3 bases are TGTGCCAGCAGCGTGGCAGGAGGCCAGCCCCAGCATTTT. J is TRBJ1-5 and V is TRBV9; D uncertain. Trimming pared 2 bases from V and 7 bases from J, leaving 10 bases between. This CDR3 is built from 13 residues. Germline-derived CDR1 and CDR2 are SGDLS and YYNGEE.